Following are 26 T cell receptor beta chains from one sample sequenced in a study of cytomegalovirus exposure and HLA in healthy donors. PCR amplification relied on 60 Vbeta primers (plus 13 Jbeta primers). Data came from immunoSEQ multiplex PCR; TCRdb stores just in-frame clones and leaves some out. The sample carries some 130,000 clones, around 76% recorded once. The sample comprised PBMCs. Every receptor here comes from a male donor in good health and CMV-seronegative.

This chain joins TRBV7-3 and TRBJ2-5, with 7 bases lining up with TRBD2. V shed 5 bases and J 2 bases; nucleotides not matched to a gene: 11. Germline CDR1 SGHTA, CDR2 FQGTGA. The CDR3 is made up of 16 amino acids. CDR3 sequence (DNA): TGTGCCAGCAGCCCCGTGGCAGCGGGGTTACAAGAGACCCAGTACTTC. It codes for CASSPVAAGLQETQYF.

This chain uses TRBV11-2 with TRBJ1-1, with 8 bases aligning to TRBD1. The CDR3 sequence is 16 residues long. In germline, CDR1 is SGHAT, CDR2 FQNNGV. V dropped 5 bases and J dropped 3; count of bases not matched to a gene: 11. The CDR3 sequence is CASSERTGLRDTEAFF. The DNA for the CDR3 is TGTGCCAGCAGCGAACGGACAGGGCTTAGGGACACTGAAGCTTTCTTT.

The chain combines TRBV11-2 with TRBJ2-5; D is unresolved. The germline V gene encodes CDR1 SGHAT and CDR2 FQNNGV. The germline V and J ends were trimmed by 1 base and 3 bases, with 12 bases remaining between them. The CDR3 consists of 15 residues. CDR3 nucleotides: TGTGCCAGCAGCTTAGGTGAGGTTACGGAAGAGACCCAGTACTTC. Its protein product is CASSLGEVTEETQYF.

This clone was counted a few times. The gene calls are TRBV4-3 and TRBJ1-3, with D perhaps TRBD1 (6 bases). The germline V and J ends were trimmed by 5 bases and 3 bases, with 8 bases remaining between them. The CDR3 sequence is 13 residues long. The germline V gene has CDR1 LGHNA and CDR2 YSLEER. CDR3 coding DNA: TGCGCCAGCAGCGGGGACATTGGAAACACCATATATTTT. Translation: CASSGDIGNTIYF.

CDR3 DNA: TGTGCCAGCAGCCCCCTCAGACAGGCGAACACTGAAGCTTTCTTT. Residues: CASSPLRQANTEAFF. The chain carries TRBV11-2 and TRBJ1-1; D is perhaps TRBD1 (6 bases). The CDR3 is made up of 15 amino acids. Between the trimmed V and J ends, which lost 5 bases and 1 base, there was a span of 14 bases. The germline gives CDR1 SGHAT, CDR2 FQNNGV.

The rearrangement joins TRBV30 to TRBJ2-1; the match to TRBD2 covers 10 bases. The CDR3 is 17 residues long. From germline, CDR1 is GTSNPN and CDR2 SVGIG (reference sequence). J lost 2 bases, V lost 0 bases, and 7 bases had no gene match. The CDR3 sequence: CAWSVRPSGRTYNEQFF. The CDR3 coding sequence is TGTGCCTGGAGTGTACGCCCTAGCGGGAGAACCTACAATGAGCAGTTCTTC. The full variable domain, completed using reference TRBV30 and TRBJ2-1, is SQTIHQWPATLVQPVGSPLSLECTVEGTSNPNLYWYRQAAGRGLQLLFYSVGIGQISSEVPQNLSASRPQDRQFILSSKKLLLSDSGFYLCAWSVRPSGRTYNEQFFGPGTRLTVL.

The chain combines TRBV5-4 with TRBJ1-1, with TRBD1 identical over 10 bases. With V trimmed by 3 bases and J by 10 bases, 18 bases remained unmatched. CDR3 length: 17 residues. The germline gives CDR1 SGHNT, CDR2 YYREEE (reference sequence). CDR3: CASSSGPPGQGLIGAFF. CDR3 bases: TGTGCCAGCAGCTCCGGACCACCGGGACAGGGGCTCATTGGAGCTTTCTTT.

For this clone: The identical CDR3 is also encoded by other nucleotide sequences in the sample. The rearrangement uses TRBV28 and TRBJ2-1, with unresolved D. V shed 6 bases and J shed 2 bases, with 5 bases lying between them. The CDR3 covers 12 residues. CDR1 MDHEN and CDR2 SYDVKM come from the germline V gene. This CDR3 reads CASSPTYNEQFF. CDR3 in DNA: TGTGCCAGCAGCCCTACCTACAATGAGCAGTTCTTC.

This clone was observed once. The chain carries TRBV7-9 and TRBJ2-1, with 7 bases aligning to TRBD1. CDR1 and CDR2 from the germline V gene are SEHNR and FQNEAQ (reference sequence). CDR3 length: 13 residues. Germline trimming cut 5 bases from V and 5 bases from J; bases unmatched to any gene: 3. The CDR3 DNA sequence: TGTGCCAGCAGCCGGGACAGACACAATGAGCAGTTCTTC. Translating gives CASSRDRHNEQFF.

The V gene is TRBV11-1, the J gene TRBJ2-7; TRBD1 matches 9 bases. CDR1 SGHAT and CDR2 FQDESV come from the germline V gene (reference sequence). The CDR3 runs to 14 residues. With 7 bases clipped from V and 1 base from J, the junction kept 5 bases outside the gene matches. The CDR3 DNA reads TGTGCCAGCACCGCCGGGACAGGGTCCTACGAGCAGTACTTC. It codes for CASTAGTGSYEQYF. The full variable domain, in which reference TRBV11-1 and TRBJ2-7 provide the parts outside the CDR3, is EAEVAQSPRYKITEKSQAVAFWCDPISGHATLYWYRQILGQGPELLVQFQDESVVDDSQLPKDRFSAERLKGVDSTLKIQPAELGDSAMYLCASTAGTGSYEQYFGPGTRLTVT.

Of note for this clone: A far more abundant clone sits one base away, making this likely a read error. The chain joins TRBV7-2 to TRBJ1-6; TRBD1 agrees at 7 bases. The CDR3 has 16 amino acids. With 5 bases clipped from V and 8 bases from J, the junction kept 12 bases outside the gene matches. CDR1 and CDR2 (germline): SGHTA, FQGNSA. CDR3 sequence reads: CASSGWPGQQYSPLHF. In nucleotides, the CDR3 is TGTGCCAGCAGCGGCTGGCCGGGACAGCAATATTCACCCCTCCACTTT.

The chain links TRBV5-5 to TRBJ2-7, with 15 bases lining up with TRBD2. The CDR3 covers 15 residues. The germline CDR1 and CDR2 sequences are SGHKS and YYEKEE (reference sequence). Losses at the gene ends were 4 bases for V and 12 bases for J; bases not matched to a gene: 11. In DNA, the CDR3 is TGTGCCAGCAGCCCTCCCTGGACTAGCGGGAGGGGCGTGTACTTC. Encoded protein: CASSPPWTSGRGVYF.

The chain has TRBV28 and TRBJ2-7; maybe TRBD1 (5 bases). CDR3 size: 15 residues. CDR1 and CDR2 from the germline V gene are MDHEN and SYDVKM. Trimming took 8 bases from V and 2 from J, leaving 19 bases between them. CDR3 coding DNA: TGTGCCAGCGCGGTACTCAGGGCGACCGCCTACGAGCAGTACTTC. This sequence encodes CASAVLRATAYEQYF.

The rearrangement links TRBV7-9 to TRBJ1-2, with 7 bases aligning to TRBD1. Germline V CDR1 and CDR2: SEHNR, FQNEAQ (reference sequence). Trimming cost V 5 bases and J 4 bases; bases outside gene matches: 7. The CDR3 runs to 14 residues. CDR3 residues: CASSPTGSGYGYTF. In DNA, the CDR3 is TGTGCCAGCAGCCCGACAGGGAGTGGCTATGGCTACACCTTC.

The rearrangement links TRBV6-1 to TRBJ1-2, with 7 bases fitting TRBD1. Germline CDR1 MNHNS, CDR2 SASEGT. V dropped 7 bases and J dropped 5; count of bases not matched to a gene: 10. This CDR3 spans 14 amino acids. CDR3 residues: CASTLTEGAYGYTF. CDR3 nucleotides: TGTGCCAGCACCCTTACCGAGGGGGCTTATGGCTACACCTTC.

The chain couples TRBV5-8 to TRBJ2-7; D perhaps matches TRBD1 (6 bases). This CDR3 region has 16 residues. V was trimmed by 2 bases and J by 2 bases, leaving 17 bases between them. Germline V gives CDR1 SGHTS, CDR2 YDEGEE. Here the CDR3 DNA reads TGTGCCAGCAGCTTCCTCCCGACAGGACTCACCTACGAGCAGTACTTC. This codes for CASSFLPTGLTYEQYF.

The gene calls are TRBV6-1 and TRBJ2-7, with D uncertain. This CDR3 is 16 amino acids long. Germline V gene sequence: CDR1 MNHNS, CDR2 SASEGT. V lost 2 bases to trimming and J lost 0 bases, with 14 bases between them. The CDR3 loop is CASSEMELPSSYEQYF. In DNA, the CDR3 is TGTGCCAGCAGTGAAATGGAACTACCCAGCTCCTACGAGCAGTACTTC.

The V gene is TRBV7-3, the J gene TRBJ2-1; 7 positions agree with TRBD2. Germline V gives CDR1 SGHTA, CDR2 FQGTGA. This CDR3 is built from 18 residues. With V trimmed by 2 bases and J by 0 bases, 10 bases remained unmatched. CDR3 sequence reads: CASSLYGLAAFSYNEQFF. CDR3 sequence (DNA): TGTGCCAGCAGCTTATATGGTCTAGCGGCCTTCTCCTACAATGAGCAGTTCTTC.

The V gene is TRBV28, the J gene TRBJ1-1; 9 bases agree with TRBD1. This CDR3 has 15 residues. Germline CDR1 and CDR2: MDHEN and SYDVKM. The trim removed 7 bases at V and 1 base at J, leaving 7 bases unmatched. The CDR3 DNA is TGTGCCAGCAACTGGGGACAGGGCAGGAACACTGAAGCTTTCTTT. Encoded protein: CASNWGQGRNTEAFF.

This clone has only a few counts. The chain joins TRBV11-3 to TRBJ1-5; tentative D call: TRBD1 (5 bases). The CDR3 covers 15 residues. Germline V gene data show CDR1 as SGHNT and CDR2 as YENEEA. The V end lost 6 bases, the J end lost 7 bases, and 19 bases lay between the germline ends. CDR3 in amino acids: CASRVRGVGEQPQHF. The CDR3 DNA is TGTGCCAGCAGGGTCCGGGGGGTTGGGGAACAGCCCCAGCATTTT.

The chain uses TRBV6-5 and TRBJ1-1; the match to TRBD1 covers 7 bases. The CDR3 contains 14 residues. The J segment lost 1 base and the V segment lost 5 bases, leaving 4 bases of the junction unmatched. Germline CDR1 and CDR2: MNHEY and SVGAGI. DNA for the CDR3: TGTGCCAGCAGTCTACAGGGGTCGAACACTGAAGCTTTCTTT. This translates into CASSLQGSNTEAFF.

The chain employs TRBV11-2 and TRBJ2-7, with D possibly being TRBD1 (5 bases). Trimming cost V 1 base and J 0 bases, with 13 bases left between them. CDR1 and CDR2 from the germline V gene are SGHAT and FQNNGV. The CDR3 sequence is 16 residues long. CDR3 nucleotide sequence: TGTGCCAGCAGCTTAGGGGTCAGGGTAAGCTCCTACGAGCAGTACTTC. Translation: CASSLGVRVSSYEQYF.

V is TRBV4-1 and J is TRBJ2-1, with D perhaps TRBD2 (6 bases). Germline CDR1 MGHRA, CDR2 YSYEKL. This CDR3 region has 17 residues. Trimming stripped 0 bases from V and 4 bases from J, with 16 bases between. CDR3 in amino acids: CASSQDGVAASYNEQFF. The CDR3 coding sequence is TGCGCCAGCAGCCAAGATGGGGTAGCGGCTTCATACAATGAGCAGTTCTTC.

This chain uses TRBV28 with TRBJ2-1; no clear D gene. Germline loops: CDR1 MDHEN, CDR2 SYDVKM. This CDR3 contains 16 residues. Deletions cut 1 base from V and 0 bases from J, with 10 bases between. The CDR3 nucleotides read TGTGCCAGCAGTTTATCCCCTCTGAGCTCCTACAATGAGCAGTTCTTC. Translating gives CASSLSPLSSYNEQFF.

This chain uses TRBV7-3 with TRBJ2-1; 9 nucleotides line up with TRBD2. In germline, CDR1 is SGHTA, CDR2 FQGTGA. There are 15 residues in the CDR3. J gave up 4 bases and V 2 bases, and 3 bases lay outside the gene matches. CDR3 nucleotide sequence: TGTGCCAGCAGCTTAGGCGGGGGGGGATACAATGAGCAGTTCTTC. The encoded protein is CASSLGGGGYNEQFF.

This chain connects TRBV6-4 to TRBJ2-7; TRBD2 matches 8 bases. Germline CDR1 reads MRHNA; CDR2 reads SNTAGT. The CDR3 consists of 14 residues. V lost 0 bases and J lost 6; bases outside the gene matches: 4. DNA for the CDR3: TGTGCCAGCAGTGACTCTCCGGGAGGGGGCGAGCAGTACTTC. This gives the protein CASSDSPGGGEQYF.